This TCR beta chain appears in the sequencing data of a study of blood T cells in healthy people across ages. Findings and limits, study-wide: Measured against age, TCR beta diversity per million T cells decreased in a roughly linear manner.

The use of a sample-barcoded 5' primer and a J-beta primer mix characterized a second PCR of roughly 7 to 11 cycles. Researchers report that a template-switch adaptor with 12 random nucleotides tagged each cDNA molecule. TCRdb called the 5' RACE reads again in MiXCR, with one record for every CDR3 protein. This sample has 650,000 to 1,000,000 distinct CDR3 sequences, with roughly 40% found just once. There were healthy Caucasian individuals from Russia, aged roughly 6 to 100, serving as donors. PBMCs were isolated at a quantity of at least 7 million per sample. Trimming pared 3 bases from V and 2 bases from J, leaving 20 bases between. This CDR3 has 17 amino acids. CDR1 is DFQATT, CDR2 SNEGSKA, per germline (reference sequence). This clonotype was seen a handful of times. What it binds is not known.

Input material: blood. The receptor was isolated from a man aged 18 to 29 in good health. The rearrangement uses TRBV20-1 and TRBJ1-5; D might be TRBD1 (6 bases). CDR3 residues: CSASRGAAEGGNQPQHF. The DNA of the CDR3 is TGCAGTGCTAGCCGGGGGGCCGCGGAAGGAGGCAATCAGCCCCAGCATTTT.